This record looks at one TCR beta chain sequence and its context. Antigen: not known. The data derive from a study of brain T cells in children with intractable seizures. Before surgery, patients took at least one anti-epileptic drug. Overall study results and limits: HCMV serostatus was not known, and viral specificity came from CDR3 similarity only.

Using immunoSEQ multiplex PCR, the repertoire was profiled, and TCRdb retains in-frame clones only, with some absent. Of some 80,000 clones listed, roughly 89% are singletons. Trimming removed 5 bases at V and 0 bases at J, with 13 bases between. Germline loops: CDR1 SGHTA, CDR2 FQGTGA. This CDR3 contains 15 residues. The material was peripheral blood, obtained at surgery. The chain has TRBV7-3 and TRBJ1-1; no clear D gene. The TCR was taken from a girl aged 2 to 9 with Rasmussen encephalitis and intractable seizures. The CDR3 nucleotides read TGTGCCAGCAGCCTCGGACGACCTATGAACACTGAAGCTTTCTTT. Encoded protein: CASSLGRPMNTEAFF.